The 14 T cell receptor beta chains below come from one sample, sequenced in a study of OX40 agonist ivuxolimab in advanced cancers. Data came from immunoSEQ multiplex PCR; TCRdb stores just in-frame clones and leaves some out. The repertoire holds some 47,000 clones, with less than 90% as singletons. The sample was CD4+ or CD8+ T cells sorted from blood, taken in a trial of the OX40 agonist ivuxolimab. These receptors were collected from an adult with an advanced solid tumor such as melanoma, head and neck, liver or kidney cancer.

This clone was counted between two and nine times. J is TRBJ1-5 and V is TRBV19, with TRBD1 identical over 8 bases. V was pared by 7 bases and J by 6 bases, with 5 bases of the junction left unmatched. The CDR3 extends over 13 amino acids. Germline CDR1 is LNHDA and CDR2 is SQIVND (reference sequence). CDR3 protein: CASNQGAGQPQHF. For the CDR3, the DNA is TGTGCCAGTAATCAGGGGGCTGGTCAGCCCCAGCATTTT.

The chain has TRBV7-2 and TRBJ2-4; weak D call: TRBD2 (6 bases). The V gene's germline CDR1 is SGHTA and CDR2 FQGNSA. V shed 5 bases and J shed 7 bases, with 15 bases lying between them. The CDR3 sequence is 14 residues long. CDR3 sequence reads: CASSQPAGGNIQYF. In DNA, the CDR3 is TGTGCCAGCAGCCAACCAGCGGGTGGTAACATTCAGTACTTC.

CDR3 in amino acids: CASSLGGGGTKYNEQFF. CDR3 DNA: TGTGCCAGCAGCTTAGGAGGGGGTGGCACAAAGTACAATGAGCAGTTCTTC. The chain couples TRBV7-9 to TRBJ2-1, with D possibly TRBD1 on 6 matching bases. Germline loops: CDR1 SEHNR, CDR2 FQNEAQ (reference sequence). V gave up 1 base and J gave up 4 bases, with 17 bases separating them. This CDR3 has 17 amino acids.

This clone was counted between two and nine times. The chain joins TRBV7-8 to TRBJ2-7; 7 bases align to TRBD1. CDR3 size: 13 residues. V lost 1 base to trimming and J lost 3 bases; unmatched junction nucleotides: 0. The germline V gene has CDR1 SGHVS and CDR2 FQNEAQ. The CDR3 DNA sequence: TGTGCCAGCAGCTTAGGGGACAGCTACGAGCAGTACTTC. Its protein product is CASSLGDSYEQYF.

The rearrangement links TRBV6-5 to TRBJ1-2; no clear D. Germline V CDR1 and CDR2: MNHEY, SVGAGI. The CDR3 sequence is 12 residues long. V dropped 8 bases and J dropped 5 bases, with 12 bases sitting between them. The CDR3 protein is CASVRWGYGYTF. As DNA, the CDR3 is TGTGCCAGCGTCAGGTGGGGATATGGCTACACCTTC.

The gene calls are TRBV11-2 and TRBJ1-2; 9 bases line up with TRBD1. The CDR3 runs 15 residues. CDR1 and CDR2 from the germline V gene are SGHAT and FQNNGV. Unmatched junction bases numbered 7, after V lost 5 bases and J lost 3 bases. The chain's CDR3 is CASSPGTGLHYGYTF. CDR3 nucleotide sequence: TGTGCCAGCAGCCCAGGGACAGGGCTTCACTATGGCTACACCTTC.

The chain recombines TRBV11-2 with TRBJ1-1; tentatively, D is TRBD1 (5 bases). The CDR3 contains 16 residues. The ends were cut back, 5 bases at V and 1 base at J, with 17 bases in the middle. CDR1 and CDR2 (germline): SGHAT, FQNNGV. The CDR3 DNA reads as TGTGCCAGCAGCCGGAAAAGGACGGGACCGAACACTGAAGCTTTCTTT. This sequence encodes CASSRKRTGPNTEAFF.

This chain uses TRBV13 with TRBJ2-1, with TRBD2 identical over 12 bases. Germline lookup yields CDR1 PRHDT and CDR2 FYEKMQ (reference sequence). V dropped 6 bases and J dropped 7; count of bases not matched to a gene: 7. The CDR3 contains 15 residues. CDR3 bases: TGTGCCAGCAGTCGTCTAGCGGGAGGGGGGAATGAGCAGTTCTTC. Amino acid sequence: CASSRLAGGGNEQFF.

V is TRBV5-1 and J is TRBJ2-3; 10 nucleotides agree with TRBD2. The germline CDR1 and CDR2 sequences are SGHRS and YFSETQ. V dropped 0 bases and J dropped 0; count of bases not matched to a gene: 13. The CDR3 contains 20 residues. CDR3 DNA sequence: TGCGCCAGCAGCTTGGCCTATGGTATAGCGGGAGGCCTAAGCACAGATACGCAGTATTTT. Translated, it gives CASSLAYGIAGGLSTDTQYF.

This chain joins TRBV7-9 and TRBJ1-4; 11 bases are a match to TRBD1. Per germline, CDR1 SEHNR and CDR2 FQNEAQ (reference sequence). This CDR3 comprises 15 residues. V gave up 6 bases and J gave up 8 bases; unmatched junction bases: 8. In nucleotides, the CDR3 is TGTGCCAGCAGAACCGAGGGACAGGGGGGAGAAAAACTGTTTTTT. Translated, it gives CASRTEGQGGEKLFF.

The CDR3 sequence: CASSERTGPFGYTF. The CDR3 region has the DNA TGTGCCAGCAGTGAAAGGACAGGGCCATTTGGCTACACCTTC. This rearrangement joins TRBV6-1 to TRBJ1-2; 8 bases align to TRBD1. Trimming at V came to 2 bases and at J to 7 bases, leaving 6 bases not matched to a gene. Germline loops: CDR1 MNHNS, CDR2 SASEGT. This CDR3 contains 14 residues.

This clone was counted a few times. The rearrangement uses TRBV7-2 and TRBJ1-2; weak D call: TRBD1 (6 bases). CDR3 length equals 13 residues. V was trimmed by 1 base and J by 7 bases, leaving 10 bases between them. Germline V gene sequence: CDR1 SGHTA, CDR2 FQGNSA. The CDR3: CASSLGGASGYTF. CDR3 in DNA: TGTGCCAGCAGCTTAGGGGGGGCCAGTGGCTACACCTTC.

This rearrangement joins TRBV5-1 to TRBJ1-2; D is uncertain. Germline-derived CDR1 and CDR2 are SGHRS and YFSETQ. V was cut by 0 bases and J by 5 bases, with 14 bases left in between. CDR3 size: 15 residues. The CDR3: CASSLDSGIEYGYTF. CDR3 nucleotides: TGCGCCAGCAGCTTGGATTCTGGGATCGAGTATGGCTACACCTTC.

CDR3 in DNA: TGTGCCAGCAACGTCCAGCAGGGGTTGGGCTCCTATAATTCACCCCTCCACTTT. Its translation is CASNVQQGLGSYNSPLHF. The chain joins TRBV2 to TRBJ1-6; a possible D gene is TRBD1 (6 bases). Germline V lookup: CDR1 SNHLY, CDR2 FYNNEI. The CDR3 runs 18 residues. V lost 7 bases and J lost 0, with 19 bases in between.